The T cell receptor beta chain under discussion was sequenced for a study of blood T cells in healthy people across ages. This clonotype was found many times. Primers used in a second PCR of roughly 7 to 12 cycles were a sample-barcoded 5' primer and a J-beta primer mix. TCRdb ran MiXCR on the 5' RACE reads and lists one entry per CDR3 protein. The sample lists about 1.1 million distinct CDR3 sequences, around two fifths occurring once. The sequence came from a man aged 18 to 30 in good health. Sample: blood.

The CDR3 reads CASSEALRGNEQFF. CDR3 in DNA: TGTGCCAGCAGTGAAGCGCTTCGAGGCAATGAGCAGTTCTTC. The chain joins TRBV2 to TRBJ2-1; D not resolved. The V gene's germline CDR1 is SNHLY and CDR2 FYNNEI. CDR3 length equals 14 residues. V was clipped by 0 bases and J by 6 bases, with 9 bases between them.